Sequencing of this T cell receptor beta chain was carried out in a study of OX40 agonist ivuxolimab in advanced cancers. About the research overall: Patient treatment consisted of intravenous ivuxolimab administration every 2 weeks at 0.01 to 10 mg/kg.

This CDR3 has 14 amino acids. Germline CDR1 SGHNT, CDR2 YYREEE (reference sequence). The ends were cut back, 0 bases at V and 4 bases at J, with 10 bases in the middle. Generated by immunoSEQ multiplex PCR, the TCRdb table keeps only in-frame clones and is missing some. There are approximately 61,000 clones in the sample; approximately 80% occur only once, and around 1.9% lies in the top ten. Study-level findings and limits: Among T cells, CD8+ cells averaged more expanded clones than CD4+ cells.

Comment on this clone: Its specificity is unknown.

The sequence came from an adult with an advanced solid tumor such as melanoma, head and neck, liver or kidney cancer. The material sequenced was CD4+ or CD8+ T cells sorted from blood, taken in a trial of the OX40 agonist ivuxolimab. J is TRBJ2-5 and V is TRBV5-4, with D possibly being TRBD2 (6 bases). The CDR3 region has the DNA TGTGCCAGCAGCTTGGAGGGCGGGGCAGAGACCCAGTACTTC. As protein: CASSLEGGAETQYF.